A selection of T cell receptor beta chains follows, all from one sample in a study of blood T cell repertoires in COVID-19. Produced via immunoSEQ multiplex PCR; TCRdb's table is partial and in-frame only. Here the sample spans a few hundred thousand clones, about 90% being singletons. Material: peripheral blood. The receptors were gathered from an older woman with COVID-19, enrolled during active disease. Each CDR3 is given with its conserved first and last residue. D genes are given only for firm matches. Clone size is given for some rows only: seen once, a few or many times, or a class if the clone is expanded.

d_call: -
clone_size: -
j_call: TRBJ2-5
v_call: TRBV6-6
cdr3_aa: CASSWTVQETQYF
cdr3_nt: TGTGCCAGCAGTTGGACAGTTCAAGAGACCCAGTACTTC

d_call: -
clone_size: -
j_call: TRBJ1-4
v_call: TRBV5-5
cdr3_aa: CASSLVMGRGLSEKLFF
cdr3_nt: TGTGCCAGCAGCTTGGTTATGGGGCGCGGATTAAGCGAAAAACTGTTTTTT

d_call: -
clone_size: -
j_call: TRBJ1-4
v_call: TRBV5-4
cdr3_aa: CASSLDLGLNEKLFF
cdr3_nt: TGTGCCAGCAGCTTGGATCTGGGCCTTAATGAAAAACTGTTTTTT

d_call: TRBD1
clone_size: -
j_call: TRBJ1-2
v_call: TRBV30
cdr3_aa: CAWQGTGGYTF
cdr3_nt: TGTGCCTGGCAGGGGACAGGAGGCTACACCTTC

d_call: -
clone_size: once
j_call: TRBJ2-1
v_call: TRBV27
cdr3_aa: CASSWGPEQFF
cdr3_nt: TGTGCCAGCAGTTGGGGGCCGGAGCAGTTCTTC

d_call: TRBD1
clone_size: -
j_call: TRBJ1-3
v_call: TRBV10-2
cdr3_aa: CASGGTGGNTIYF
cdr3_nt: TGCGCCAGCGGGGGGACAGGTGGAAACACCATATATTTT

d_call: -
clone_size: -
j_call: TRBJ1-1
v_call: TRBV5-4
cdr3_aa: CASSSATVNTEAFF
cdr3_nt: TGTGCCAGCAGCTCCGCGACAGTGAACACTGAAGCTTTCTTT

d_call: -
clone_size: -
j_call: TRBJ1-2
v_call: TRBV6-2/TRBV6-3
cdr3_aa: CASSYSNSQGYTF
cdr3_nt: TGTGCCAGCAGTTACTCGAATAGCCAGGGCTACACCTTC

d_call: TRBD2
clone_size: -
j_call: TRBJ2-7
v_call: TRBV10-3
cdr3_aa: CAISESTGGAYEQYF
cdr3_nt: TGTGCCATCAGTGAGTCGACGGGGGGGGCCTACGAGCAGTACTTC

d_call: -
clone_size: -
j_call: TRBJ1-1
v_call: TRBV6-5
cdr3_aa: CASSPRGAMNTEAFF
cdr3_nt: TGTGCCAGCAGTCCCCGCGGGGCGATGAACACTGAAGCTTTCTTT

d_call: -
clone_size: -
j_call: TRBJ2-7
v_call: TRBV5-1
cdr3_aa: CASSLGSGSWQYF
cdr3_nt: TGCGCCAGCAGCTTGGGGTCCGGGTCGTGGCAGTACTTC

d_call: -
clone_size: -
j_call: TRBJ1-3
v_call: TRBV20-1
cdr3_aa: CSASLQGGNTIYF
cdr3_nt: TGCAGTGCTAGTTTACAGGGTGGAAACACCATATATTTT

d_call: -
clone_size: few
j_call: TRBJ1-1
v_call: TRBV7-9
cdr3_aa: CASSFRRGGTEAFF
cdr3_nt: TGTGCCAGCAGCTTTCGTAGGGGAGGCACTGAAGCTTTCTTT

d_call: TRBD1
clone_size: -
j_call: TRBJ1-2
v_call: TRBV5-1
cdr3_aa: CASRLEGTGGYGYTF
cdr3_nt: TGCGCCAGCAGACTTGAAGGGACAGGGGGCTATGGCTACACCTTC

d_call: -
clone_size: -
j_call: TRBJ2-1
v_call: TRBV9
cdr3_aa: CASSEDSSYNEQFF
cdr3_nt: TGTGCCAGCAGCGAGGACAGCTCCTACAATGAGCAGTTCTTC

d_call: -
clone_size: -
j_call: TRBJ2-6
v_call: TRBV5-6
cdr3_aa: CASSRDIVGANVLTF
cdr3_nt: TGTGCCAGCAGTCGGGACATCGTGGGGGCCAACGTCCTGACTTTC

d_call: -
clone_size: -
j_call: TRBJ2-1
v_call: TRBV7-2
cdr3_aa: CASSPSYRVTYNEQFF
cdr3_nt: TGTGCCAGCAGCCCCTCATACAGGGTTACTTACAATGAGCAGTTCTTC

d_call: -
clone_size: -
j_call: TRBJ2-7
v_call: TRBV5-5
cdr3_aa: CASSSRTVIYEQYF
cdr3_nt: TGTGCCAGCAGCTCTAGGACTGTGATCTACGAGCAGTACTTC

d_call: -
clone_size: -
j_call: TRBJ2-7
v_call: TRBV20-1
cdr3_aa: CSASLGEASYEQYF
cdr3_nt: TGCAGTGCTAGTCTCGGGGAGGCCTCCTACGAGCAGTACTTC

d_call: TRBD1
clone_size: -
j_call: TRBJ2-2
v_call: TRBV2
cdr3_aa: CASSRDRAVDTGELFF
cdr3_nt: TGTGCCAGCAGTAGAGACAGGGCGGTCGATACCGGGGAGCTGTTTTTT

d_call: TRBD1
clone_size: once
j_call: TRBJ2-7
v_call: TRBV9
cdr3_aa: CASSSRTGSAEQYF
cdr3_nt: TGTGCCAGCAGCTCGCGGACAGGGAGTGCCGAGCAGTACTTC

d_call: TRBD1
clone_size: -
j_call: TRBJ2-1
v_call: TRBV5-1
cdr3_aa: CASSLARTGSYNEQFF
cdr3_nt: TGCGCCAGCAGCTTGGCCCGGACAGGATCCTACAATGAGCAGTTCTTC

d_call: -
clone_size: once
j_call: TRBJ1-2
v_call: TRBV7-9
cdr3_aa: CASSLVGNGGYTF
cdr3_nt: TGTGCCAGCAGCTTAGTGGGCAACGGCGGCTACACCTTC

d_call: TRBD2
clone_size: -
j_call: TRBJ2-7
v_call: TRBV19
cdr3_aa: CASSTPGEGGPYEQYF
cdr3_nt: TGTGCCAGTAGTACGCCCGGAGAGGGAGGGCCCTACGAGCAGTACTTC

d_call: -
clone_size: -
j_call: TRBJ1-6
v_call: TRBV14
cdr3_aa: CASSQGYSLREGSPLHF
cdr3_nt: TGTGCCAGCAGCCAAGGTTACAGTCTTCGGGAAGGCTCACCCCTCCACTTT

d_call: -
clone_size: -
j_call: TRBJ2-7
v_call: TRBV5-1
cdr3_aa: CASSYDTGSYEQYF
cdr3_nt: TGCGCCAGCAGCTACGATACAGGGTCCTACGAGCAGTACTTC

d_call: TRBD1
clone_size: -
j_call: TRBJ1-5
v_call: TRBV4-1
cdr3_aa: CASSQDRGTADNQPQHF
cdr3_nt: TGCGCCAGCAGCCAAGACCGCGGGACAGCTGACAATCAGCCCCAGCATTTT

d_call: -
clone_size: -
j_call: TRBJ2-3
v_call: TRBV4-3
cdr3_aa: CASSQVFTGFRTDTQYF
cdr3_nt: TGCGCCAGCAGCCAAGTATTTACAGGGTTTCGTACAGATACGCAGTATTTT

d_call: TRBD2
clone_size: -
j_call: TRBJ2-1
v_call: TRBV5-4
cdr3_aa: CASSPGLAPVNSNEQFF
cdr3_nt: TGTGCCAGCAGCCCCGGACTAGCCCCCGTGAATTCCAATGAGCAGTTCTTC

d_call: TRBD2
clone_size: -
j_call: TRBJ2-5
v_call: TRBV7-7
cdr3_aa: CASSLFGEGETQYF
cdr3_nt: TGTGCTAGCAGCTTATTTGGGGAGGGGGAGACCCAGTACTTC

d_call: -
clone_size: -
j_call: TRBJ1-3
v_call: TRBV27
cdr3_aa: CASSLSGAGNTIYF
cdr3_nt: TGTGCCAGCAGTTTATCAGGGGCTGGAAACACCATATATTTT

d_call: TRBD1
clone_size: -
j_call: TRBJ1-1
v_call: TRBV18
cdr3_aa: CASSVTGQGDTEAFF
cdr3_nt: TGTGCCAGCTCAGTCACGGGACAGGGTGACACTGAAGCTTTCTTT

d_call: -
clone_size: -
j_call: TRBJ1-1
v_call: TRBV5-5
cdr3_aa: CASSLWWPNTEAFF
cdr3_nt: TGTGCCAGCAGCTTGTGGTGGCCGAACACTGAAGCTTTCTTT

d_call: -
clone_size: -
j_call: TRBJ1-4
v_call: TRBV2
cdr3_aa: CASSEVVGRMGRRNEKLFF
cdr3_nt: TGTGCCAGCAGTGAAGTAGTGGGTCGGATGGGGCGGCGTAATGAAAAACTGTTTTTT

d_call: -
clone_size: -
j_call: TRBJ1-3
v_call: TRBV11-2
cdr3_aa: CASRGNSGNTIYF
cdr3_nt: TGTGCCAGCCGCGGAAACTCTGGAAACACCATATATTTT

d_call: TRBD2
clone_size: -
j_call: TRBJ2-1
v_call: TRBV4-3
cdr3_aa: CASSQDLAGGSYNEQFF
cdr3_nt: TGCGCCAGCAGCCAAGATCTGGCGGGGGGCTCCTACAATGAGCAGTTCTTC

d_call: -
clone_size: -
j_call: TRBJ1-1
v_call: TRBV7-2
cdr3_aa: CASSLQPGRRTEAFF
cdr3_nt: TGTGCCAGCAGCCTCCAGCCGGGGAGAAGGACTGAAGCTTTCTTT

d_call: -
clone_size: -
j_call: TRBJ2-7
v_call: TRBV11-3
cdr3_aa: CASSLTGTYEQYF
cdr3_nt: TGTGCCAGCAGCTTAACAGGGACCTACGAGCAGTACTTC

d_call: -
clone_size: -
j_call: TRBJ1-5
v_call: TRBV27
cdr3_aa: CASSSFLVWGHRNFNQPQHF
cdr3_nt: TGTGCCAGCAGTTCATTCCTAGTATGGGGCCATAGGAACTTCAATCAGCCCCAGCATTTT

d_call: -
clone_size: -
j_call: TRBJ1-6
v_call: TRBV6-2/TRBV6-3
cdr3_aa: CASSYGRTLADYNSPLHF
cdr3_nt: TGTGCCAGCAGTTACGGGCGGACACTGGCAGACTATAATTCACCCCTCCACTTT

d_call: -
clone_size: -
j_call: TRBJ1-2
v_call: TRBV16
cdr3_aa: CASSQGLQGGYTF
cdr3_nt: TGTGCCAGCAGCCAAGGATTACAGGGCGGCTACACCTTC

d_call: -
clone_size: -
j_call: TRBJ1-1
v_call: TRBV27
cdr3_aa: CASSFRGNTEAFF
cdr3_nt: TGTGCCAGCAGTTTTAGGGGGAACACTGAAGCTTTCTTT

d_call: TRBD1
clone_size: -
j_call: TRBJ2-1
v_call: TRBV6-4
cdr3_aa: CASSDDRGSYNEQFF
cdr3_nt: TGTGCCAGCAGTGACGACAGGGGGTCCTACAATGAGCAGTTCTTC

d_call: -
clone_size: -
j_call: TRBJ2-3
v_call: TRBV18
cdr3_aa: CASSPGGDTQYF
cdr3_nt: TGTGCCAGCTCACCTGGCGGAGATACGCAGTATTTT

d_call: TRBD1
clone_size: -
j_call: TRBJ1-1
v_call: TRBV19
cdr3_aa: CASSTTGGNTEAFF
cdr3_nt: TGTGCCAGTAGTACGACAGGGGGGAACACTGAAGCTTTCTTT

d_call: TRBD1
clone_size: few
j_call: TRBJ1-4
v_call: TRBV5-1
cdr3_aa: CASSLVGTGNEKLFF
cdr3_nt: TGCGCCAGCAGCTTGGTGGGGACAGGGAATGAAAAACTGTTTTTT

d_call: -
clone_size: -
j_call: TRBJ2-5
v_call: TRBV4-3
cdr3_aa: CASSQGLRGTQYF
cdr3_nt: TGCGCCAGCAGCCAAGGCCTCCGGGGGACCCAGTACTTC

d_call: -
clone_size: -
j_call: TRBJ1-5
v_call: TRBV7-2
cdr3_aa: CASSRSHNQPQHF
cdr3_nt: TGTGCCAGCAGTCGGAGTCACAATCAGCCCCAGCATTTT

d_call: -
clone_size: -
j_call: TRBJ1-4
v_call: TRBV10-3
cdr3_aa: CATARWDNNEKLFF
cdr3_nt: TGTGCCACCGCTCGGTGGGACAATAATGAAAAACTGTTTTTT

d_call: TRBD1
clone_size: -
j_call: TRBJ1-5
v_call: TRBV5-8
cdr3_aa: CASTVGTVSNQPQHF
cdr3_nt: TGTGCCAGCACCGTTGGGACAGTTAGCAATCAGCCCCAGCATTTT

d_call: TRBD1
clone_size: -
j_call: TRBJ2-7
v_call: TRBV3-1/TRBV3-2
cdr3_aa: CASTTGGSYEQYF
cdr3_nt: TGTGCCAGCACAACAGGGGGCTCCTACGAGCAGTACTTC

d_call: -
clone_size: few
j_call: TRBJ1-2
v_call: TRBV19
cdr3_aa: CASSIRQNYGYTF
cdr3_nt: TGTGCCAGTAGTATAAGACAGAACTATGGCTACACCTTC

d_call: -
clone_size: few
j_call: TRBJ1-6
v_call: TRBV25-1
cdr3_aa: CASSVQGSYNSPLHF
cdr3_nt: TGTGCCAGCAGTGTCCAGGGCTCCTATAATTCACCCCTCCACTTT

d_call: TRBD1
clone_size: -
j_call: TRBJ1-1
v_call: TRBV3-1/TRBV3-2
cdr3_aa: CASSRGQTNTEAFF
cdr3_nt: TGTGCCAGCAGCCGGGGACAGACAAACACTGAAGCTTTCTTT

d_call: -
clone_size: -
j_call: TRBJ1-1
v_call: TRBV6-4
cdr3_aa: CASSVMGARREAFF
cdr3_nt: TGTGCCTCTTCAGTGATGGGGGCCAGGAGAGAAGCTTTCTTT

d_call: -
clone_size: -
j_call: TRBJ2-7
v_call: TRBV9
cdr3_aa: CASSVEDNPRYEQYF
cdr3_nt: TGTGCCAGCAGCGTAGAGGACAACCCCCGCTACGAGCAGTACTTC

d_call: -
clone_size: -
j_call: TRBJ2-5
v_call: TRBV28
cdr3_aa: CASSLGGQETQYF
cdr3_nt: TGTGCCAGCAGTTTGGGGGGTCAAGAGACCCAGTACTTC

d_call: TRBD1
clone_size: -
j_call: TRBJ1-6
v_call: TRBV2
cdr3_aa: CASSFRQGSYNSPLHF
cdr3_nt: TGTGCCAGCAGTTTCCGACAGGGATCCTATAATTCACCCCTCCACTTT

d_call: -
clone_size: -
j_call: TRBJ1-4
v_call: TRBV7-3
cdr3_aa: CASSLNGGTNEKLFF
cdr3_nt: TGTGCCAGCAGCTTAAATGGGGGGACTAATGAAAAACTGTTTTTT